These 25 T cell receptor beta chains came from one sample sequenced in a study of OX40 agonist ivuxolimab in advanced cancers. The table came from immunoSEQ multiplex PCR; TCRdb's copy has only in-frame clones and leaves some out. The table has over 100,000 clones, under 95% seen once. The material sequenced was CD4+ or CD8+ T cells sorted from blood, taken in a trial of the OX40 agonist ivuxolimab. The receptors here all came from an adult with an advanced solid tumor such as melanoma, head and neck, liver or kidney cancer.

Concerning this clone itself: One end of the junction is discordant with germline, which a read error may explain. This sequence joins TRBV7-2 and TRBJ2-1, with 11 bases that match TRBD2. The CDR3 covers 15 residues. The germline gives CDR1 SGHTA, CDR2 FQGNSA. CDR3 protein: CASSPQRLAGGDQVF. The CDR3 DNA sequence: TGTGCCAGCAGCCCCCAACGGCTAGCGGGGGGTGATCAAGTCTTC.

This clone was seen once. The CDR3 protein is CASQKGRLSYEQYF. CDR3 DNA: TGTGCCAGCCAGAAGGGAAGACTTTCCTACGAGCAGTACTTC. The chain employs TRBV6-5 and TRBJ2-7; D gene uncertain. The CDR3 extends over 14 amino acids. The germline gives CDR1 MNHEY, CDR2 SVGAGI. Trimming took off 8 bases at V and 1 base at J, with 15 bases between the two ends.

This clone was observed once. The chain couples TRBV6-1 to TRBJ1-2; D is unresolved. CDR1 and CDR2 from the germline V gene are MNHNS and SASEGT. The CDR3 spans 13 residues. V dropped 8 bases and J dropped 0 bases, with 10 bases sitting between them. CDR3 region: CASQLPANYGYTF. CDR3 nucleotides: TGTGCCAGCCAGCTACCCGCTAACTATGGCTACACCTTC.

This chain joins TRBV7-8 and TRBJ1-5, with D possibly TRBD1 on 5 matching bases. CDR1 SGHVS and CDR2 FQNEAQ come from the germline V gene. The CDR3 extends over 14 amino acids. The V and J ends lost 2 bases and 3 bases respectively, with 8 bases between them. This chain's CDR3 is CASSLRGNNQPQHF. In nucleotides, the CDR3 is TGTGCCAGCAGCTTAAGGGGTAACAATCAGCCCCAGCATTTT.

The chain has TRBV5-5 and TRBJ1-3, with TRBD1 matching over 8 bases. CDR3 length equals 17 residues. Germline V gives CDR1 SGHKS, CDR2 YYEKEE (reference sequence). Trimming at V came to 2 bases and at J to 0 bases, leaving 7 bases not matched to a gene. The CDR3 bases are TGTGCCAGCAGCTTCGCTCGTACAGGGGGCTCTGGAAACACCATATATTTT. This sequence encodes CASSFARTGGSGNTIYF.

This clone occurred once. V usage is TRBV7-2 and J usage is TRBJ1-1; D gene uncertain. The germline V gene has CDR1 SGHTA and CDR2 FQGNSA. Trimming cost V 3 bases and J 1 base, with 3 bases left between them. The CDR3 loop spans 12 amino acids. The CDR3 region is CASSFANTEAFF. The CDR3 DNA is TGTGCCAGCAGCTTCGCGAACACTGAAGCTTTCTTT.

This CDR3 is CASSRGRRDLSGNTIYF. The CDR3 DNA is TGCGCCAGCAGCAGAGGGAGGAGGGACCTCTCTGGAAACACCATATATTTT. The chain carries TRBV5-1 and TRBJ1-3; D possibly corresponds to TRBD1 (5 bases). This CDR3 has 17 residues. Trimming cost V 4 bases and J 0 bases, with 17 bases left between them. Germline V gene data show CDR1 as SGHRS and CDR2 as YFSETQ.

CDR3 bases: TGTGCCAGCAGCTTAGCCCCTGAAGCTTTCTTT. It encodes CASSLAPEAFF. This sequence joins TRBV7-6 and TRBJ1-1; D gene unclear. The germline V gene encodes CDR1 SGHVS and CDR2 FNYEAQ. V was pared by 0 bases and J by 6 bases, with 2 bases between. There are 11 residues in the CDR3.

This sequence joins TRBV2 and TRBJ1-2, with 7 positions matching TRBD1. V lost 8 bases and J lost 2; bases outside the gene matches: 8. Germline V CDR1 and CDR2: SNHLY, FYNNEI. This CDR3 region has 14 residues. The DNA for the CDR3 is TGTGCCAGCCACAGGGGTGAGGCGAACTATGGCTACACCTTC. Translation gives CASHRGEANYGYTF.

J is TRBJ2-2 and V is TRBV5-4; 7 nucleotides match TRBD1. The CDR3 is 14 amino acids. Germline-derived CDR1 and CDR2 are SGHNT and YYREEE (reference sequence). Losses at the gene ends were 4 bases for V and 5 bases for J; bases not matched to a gene: 5. The CDR3 DNA sequence: TGTGCCAGCAGCCCGGGACAGAGAACCGGGGAGCTGTTTTTT. It specifies CASSPGQRTGELFF.

This chain's CDR3 is CASSLTGLNSPLHF. For the CDR3, the DNA is TGTGCCAGCAGCCTTACAGGGCTTAATTCACCCCTCCACTTT. The rearrangement links TRBV6-6 to TRBJ1-6, with D possibly TRBD1 on 6 matching bases. With 6 bases removed from V and 6 bases from J, the gap between germline ends came to 12 bases. Germline-derived CDR1 and CDR2 are MNHNY and SVGAGI (reference sequence). This CDR3 has 14 residues.

This clone is a singleton in its sample. The chain carries TRBV7-2 and TRBJ2-4, with unresolved D. This CDR3 is built from 16 residues. The V gene's germline CDR1 is SGHTA and CDR2 FQGNSA. Trimming stripped 4 bases from V and 3 bases from J, with 16 bases between. The CDR3 is CASSSEYSKDKNIQYF. As DNA, the CDR3 is TGTGCCAGCAGCTCTGAGTACTCTAAGGACAAAAACATTCAGTACTTC.

For this clone: The same CDR3 is also encoded by other DNA sequences in this sample. The chain couples TRBV5-4 to TRBJ1-1; D unresolved. The germline CDR1 and CDR2 sequences are SGHNT and YYREEE (reference sequence). The CDR3 extends over 13 amino acids. With 4 bases removed from V and 2 bases from J, the gap between germline ends came to 9 bases. Here the CDR3 reads CASSRPSNTEAFF. CDR3 in DNA: TGTGCCAGCAGCCGGCCTTCCAACACTGAAGCTTTCTTT.

The V call is TRBV7-9, the J call TRBJ1-4; D is undetermined. The CDR3 loop spans 12 amino acids. The germline V and J ends were trimmed by 2 bases and 7 bases, with 5 bases remaining between them. Germline assignment: CDR1 SEHNR and CDR2 FQNEAQ (reference sequence). The CDR3 DNA sequence: TGTGCCAGCAGCTTATCTTCTGAAAAACTGTTTTTT. It translates to CASSLSSEKLFF.

The genes are TRBV4-1 and TRBJ1-5; 7 nucleotides line up with TRBD1. The junction had 14 bases not matched to a gene; V was cut back by 1 base and J by 5 bases. The CDR3 contains 18 residues. Germline V gene data show CDR1 as MGHRA and CDR2 as YSYEKL. DNA for the CDR3: TGCGCCAGCAGCCAAGCAATATTAGGGCGCACAGGGGATCAGCCCCAGCATTTT. Protein product: CASSQAILGRTGDQPQHF.

This chain uses TRBV9 with TRBJ1-1; D not certain. Germline V gene sequence: CDR1 SGDLS, CDR2 YYNGEE. The CDR3 contains 15 residues. V was cut by 3 bases and J by 2 bases, with 14 bases left in between. The CDR3 reads CASSAGGSTNTEAFF. The CDR3 nucleotides are TGTGCCAGCAGCGCCGGCGGCAGTACAAACACTGAAGCTTTCTTT.

The chain is built from TRBV19 and TRBJ2-5, with a weak D call TRBD1 (6 bases). The V gene lost 3 bases and the J gene lost 5 bases, with 13 bases spanning the gap. Germline CDR1 LNHDA, CDR2 SQIVND (reference sequence). The CDR3 runs to 14 residues. Written as DNA, the CDR3 is TGTGCCAGTAGTATGGGGGCGGGTTTCGAGACCCAGTACTTC. Translated: CASSMGAGFETQYF.

V is TRBV11-2 and J is TRBJ1-5; D is ambiguous. The CDR3 has 13 amino acids. Germline assignment: CDR1 SGHAT and CDR2 FQNNGV. Trimming stripped 5 bases from V and 8 bases from J, with 13 bases between. The CDR3 loop reads CASSPETAEPQHF. DNA for the CDR3: TGTGCCAGCAGCCCAGAGACTGCGGAGCCCCAGCATTTT.

J is TRBJ1-6 and V is TRBV6-6, with TRBD1 identical over 8 bases. After removal of 6 bases from V and 5 bases from J, the junction contained 3 bases not matched to a gene. Germline V gives CDR1 MNHNY, CDR2 SVGAGI (reference sequence). There are 14 residues in the CDR3. The chain's CDR3 is CASSQTGDNSPLHF. The CDR3 region has the DNA TGTGCCAGCAGCCAGACAGGGGATAATTCACCCCTCCACTTT.

The rearrangement joins TRBV5-1 to TRBJ1-2; TRBD1 might be the D (6 bases). Per the germline V gene, CDR1 is SGHRS and CDR2 is YFSETQ. The V end lost 4 bases, the J end lost 8 bases, and 15 bases lay between the germline ends. The CDR3 covers 13 residues. The CDR3 nucleotides are TGCGCCAGCAGCCCCCGTGGGGGCCGAGGCTACACCTTC. Translating gives CASSPRGGRGYTF.

The chain links TRBV7-3 to TRBJ2-3, with D uncertain. The V and J ends lost 4 bases and 4 bases respectively, with 9 bases between them. In germline, CDR1 is SGHTA, CDR2 FQGTGA. The CDR3 has 13 residues. The CDR3 DNA is TGTGCCAGCAGCTCCCCTGGGTCAGATACGCAGTATTTT. This sequence encodes CASSSPGSDTQYF.

The rearrangement links TRBV10-3 to TRBJ1-3; maybe TRBD1 (5 bases). Germline V gene data show CDR1 as ENHRY and CDR2 as SYGVKD. The CDR3 has 14 residues. V was trimmed by 11 bases and J by 1 base, leaving 15 bases between them. CDR3 nucleotides: TGTGCCTCACAGGCCTTTCTTTCTGGAAACACCATATATTTT. Amino acids: CASQAFLSGNTIYF.

The chain is built from TRBV18 and TRBJ1-3; D is undetermined. Germline V lookup: CDR1 KGHSH, CDR2 LQKENI. This CDR3 is 14 amino acids long. V was clipped by 2 bases and J by 0 bases, with 5 bases between them. The CDR3 region has the DNA TGTGCCAGCTCACCAGACATCTCTGGAAACACCATATATTTT. Translation: CASSPDISGNTIYF.

The genes are TRBV6-5 and TRBJ1-4, with 7 bases aligning to TRBD1. Trimming removed 0 bases from V and 14 bases from J; junction bases left unmatched: 12. CDR3 size: 15 residues. Looked up from germline, CDR1 is MNHEY and CDR2 is SVGAGI. The CDR3 coding sequence is TGTGCCAGCAGTTACTCAAGGGGGCACCCATCGATCCTGTTTTTT. This gives the protein CASSYSRGHPSILFF.

The chain recombines TRBV9 with TRBJ1-2; tentatively, D is TRBD1 (6 bases). This CDR3 contains 16 residues. V shed 0 bases and J shed 3 bases, with 15 bases lying between them. Germline V gene data show CDR1 as SGDLS and CDR2 as YYNGEE. This chain's CDR3 is CASSVEGGSGDYGYTF. The CDR3 region has the DNA TGTGCCAGCAGCGTAGAGGGGGGTTCTGGAGACTATGGCTACACCTTC.